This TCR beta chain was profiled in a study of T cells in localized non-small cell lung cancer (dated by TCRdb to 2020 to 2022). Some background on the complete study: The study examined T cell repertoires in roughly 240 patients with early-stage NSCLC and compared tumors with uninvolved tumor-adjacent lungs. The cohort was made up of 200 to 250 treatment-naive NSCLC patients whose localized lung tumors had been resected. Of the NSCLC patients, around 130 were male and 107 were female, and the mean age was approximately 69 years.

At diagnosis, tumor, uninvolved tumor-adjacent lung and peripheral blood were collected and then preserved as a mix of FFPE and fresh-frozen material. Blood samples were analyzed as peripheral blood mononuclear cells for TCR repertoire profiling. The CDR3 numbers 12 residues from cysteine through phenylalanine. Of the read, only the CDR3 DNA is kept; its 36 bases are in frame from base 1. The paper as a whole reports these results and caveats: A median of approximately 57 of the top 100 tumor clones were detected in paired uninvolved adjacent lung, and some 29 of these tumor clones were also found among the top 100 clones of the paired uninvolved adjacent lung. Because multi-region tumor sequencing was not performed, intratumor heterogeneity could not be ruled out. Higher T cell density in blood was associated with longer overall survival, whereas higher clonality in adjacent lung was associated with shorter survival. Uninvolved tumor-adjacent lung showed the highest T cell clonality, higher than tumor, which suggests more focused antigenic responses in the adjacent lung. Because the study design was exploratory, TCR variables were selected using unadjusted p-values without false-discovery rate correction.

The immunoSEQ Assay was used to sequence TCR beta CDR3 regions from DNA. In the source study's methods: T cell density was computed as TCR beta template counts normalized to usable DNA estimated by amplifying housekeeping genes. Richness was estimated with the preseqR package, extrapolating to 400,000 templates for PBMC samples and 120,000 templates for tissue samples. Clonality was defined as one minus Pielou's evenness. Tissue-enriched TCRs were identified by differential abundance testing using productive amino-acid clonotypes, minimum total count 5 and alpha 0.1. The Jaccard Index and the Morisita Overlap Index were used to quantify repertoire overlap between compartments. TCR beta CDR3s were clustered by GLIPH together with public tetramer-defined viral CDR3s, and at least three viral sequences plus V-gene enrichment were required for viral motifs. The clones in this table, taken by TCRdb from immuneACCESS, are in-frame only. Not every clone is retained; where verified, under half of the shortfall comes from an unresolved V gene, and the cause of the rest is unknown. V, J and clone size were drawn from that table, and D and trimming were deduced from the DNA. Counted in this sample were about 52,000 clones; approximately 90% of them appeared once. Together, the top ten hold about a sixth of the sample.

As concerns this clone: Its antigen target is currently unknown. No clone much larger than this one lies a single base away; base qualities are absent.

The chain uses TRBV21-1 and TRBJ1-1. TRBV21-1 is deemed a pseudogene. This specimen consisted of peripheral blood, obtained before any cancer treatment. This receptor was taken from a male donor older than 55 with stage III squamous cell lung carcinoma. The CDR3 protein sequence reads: CASSKGETEAFF. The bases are TGTGCCAGCAGCAAAGGAGAGACTGAAGCTTTCTTT.